One and the same sample provided the 10 T cell receptor beta chains below, sequenced in a study of T-cell memory formation after mild COVID-19. TCRdb reprocessed the 5' RACE reads via MiXCR and lists one record per CDR3 protein. The table shows 250,000 to 350,000 distinct CDR3 sequences, with around 15% occurring only once. The sequencing sample was made of PBMCs or a T cell subset sorted from them (not recorded which). The receptor source for this set is a man between 18 and 35 years old who had mild COVID-19 (a few samples of this study predate the infection). Cell type and time point are not known.

The chain uses TRBV4-2 and TRBJ1-2, with D possibly being TRBD1 (6 bases). V was shortened by 1 base and J by 3 bases, with 21 bases between the two germline ends. Germline V gene data show CDR1 as LGHNA and CDR2 as YNFKEQ. This CDR3 comprises 18 residues. This CDR3 is CASSQARRGPAWHYGYTF. The CDR3 coding sequence is TGTGCCAGCAGCCAAGCCCGTCGGGGGCCAGCATGGCACTATGGCTACACCTTC.

The genes are TRBV4-3 and TRBJ1-4; D not resolved. The CDR3 extends over 15 amino acids. Per the germline V gene, CDR1 is LGHNA and CDR2 is YSLEER. V lost 0 bases and J 3 bases, leaving 8 bases between the germline ends. CDR3 loop: CASSQDHSSNEKLFF. DNA of the CDR3: TGCGCCAGCAGCCAAGACCACAGCTCTAATGAAAAACTGTTTTTT.

This clonotype was counted between two and nine times. This rearrangement joins TRBV20-1 to TRBJ1-2, with D possibly matching TRBD1 (5 bases). Trimming stripped 6 bases from V and 9 bases from J, with 14 bases between. The germline CDR1 and CDR2 sequences are DFQATT and SNEGSKA (reference sequence). This CDR3 has 11 amino acids. The CDR3: CSASRGESYTF. CDR3 coding DNA: TGCAGTGCCTCTCGGGGGGAAAGCTACACCTTC.

In this sample, this clonotype turned up a few times. The gene calls are TRBV5-1 and TRBJ2-3; D might be TRBD1 (6 bases). V was shortened by 5 bases and J by 2 bases, with 12 bases between the two germline ends. This CDR3 is built from 14 residues. Germline loops: CDR1 SGHRS, CDR2 YFSETQ. CDR3 loop: CASSPDRTTDTQYF. The DNA for the CDR3 is TGCGCCAGCAGTCCTGACAGGACCACAGATACGCAGTATTTT.

This clonotype was seen a few times. V usage is TRBV9 and J usage is TRBJ2-7, with 11 positions matching TRBD1. Looked up from germline, CDR1 is SGDLS and CDR2 is YYNGEE. This CDR3 is 15 amino acids long. Trimming cost V 0 bases and J 6 bases; bases outside gene matches: 5. The CDR3 loop is CASSVEGQGAPEQYV. The CDR3 coding sequence is TGTGCCAGCAGCGTAGAAGGACAGGGGGCGCCCGAGCAGTACGTC.

The CDR3 protein is CASSGRGVNYGYTF. CDR3 bases: TGTGCCAGCAGCGGGCGGGGGGTTAACTATGGCTACACCTTC. V and J are TRBV28 and TRBJ1-2; TRBD1 is a possible D gene (5 bases). The V gene lost 6 bases and the J gene lost 1 base, with 12 bases spanning the gap. The germline V gene encodes CDR1 MDHEN and CDR2 SYDVKM. The CDR3 covers 14 residues.

This clonotype was found a few times. The V and J genes are TRBV7-9 and TRBJ1-4, with D unclear. The V and J ends lost 5 bases and 1 base respectively, with 8 bases between them. The CDR3 is 14 amino acids. Germline V lookup: CDR1 SEHNR, CDR2 FQNEAQ (reference sequence). The CDR3 region is CASSLAETNEKLFF. In DNA, the CDR3 is TGTGCCAGCAGCCTCGCAGAAACTAATGAAAAACTGTTTTTT.

This clonotype was detected a few times. This chain joins TRBV20-1 and TRBJ1-5, with 10 nucleotides matching TRBD1. With 5 bases clipped from V and 5 bases from J, the junction kept 3 bases outside the gene matches. The germline V gene has CDR1 DFQATT and CDR2 SNEGSKA (reference sequence). This CDR3 is 13 amino acids long. The CDR3, as DNA: TGCAGTGCTGCCGGGACAGGGGATCAGCCCCAGCATTTT. Translated, it gives CSAAGTGDQPQHF.

The genes are TRBV10-3 and TRBJ2-2; 8 nucleotides align to TRBD1. Per the germline V gene, CDR1 is ENHRY and CDR2 is SYGVKD. Losses at the gene ends were 4 bases for V and 5 bases for J; bases not matched to a gene: 15. The CDR3 contains 18 residues. CDR3 nucleotides: TGTGCCATCAGTGCCACCCTTATGGACAGGGCGGAGACCGGGGAGCTGTTTTTT. Translation gives CAISATLMDRAETGELFF.

The chain joins TRBV12-3 or TRBV12-4 to TRBJ1-1; 9 bases line up with TRBD1. V gave up 7 bases and J gave up 6 bases; unmatched junction bases: 12. This CDR3 contains 15 residues. The CDR3 DNA follows: TGTGCCAGCATTCCCTTGGGACAGGGAAAAGCTGAAGCTTTCTTT. Amino acids: CASIPLGQGKAEAFF.